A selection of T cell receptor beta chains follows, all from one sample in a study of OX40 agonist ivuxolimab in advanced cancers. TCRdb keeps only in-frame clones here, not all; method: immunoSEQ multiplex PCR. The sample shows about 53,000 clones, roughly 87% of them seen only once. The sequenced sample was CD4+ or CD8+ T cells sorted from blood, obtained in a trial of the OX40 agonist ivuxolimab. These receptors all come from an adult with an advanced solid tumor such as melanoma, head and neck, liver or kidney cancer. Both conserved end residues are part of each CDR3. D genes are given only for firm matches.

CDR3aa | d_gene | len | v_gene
CASSPLPGQGSQPQHF | TRBD1 | 16 | TRBV7-6
CASSLSGVSTDTQYF | . | 15 | TRBV28
CASSFHLNTEAFF | . | 13 | TRBV19
CASSPTPHTGNTIYF | . | 15 | TRBV27
CASSRDISGANVLTF | . | 15 | TRBV13
CASSMGGSTADTQYF | TRBD2 | 15 | TRBV19
CASRNHPPGGIWSGELFF | TRBD1 | 18 | TRBV19
CASGWLAGGPGETQYF | TRBD2 | 16 | TRBV2
CASSPGGADTGELFF | . | 15 | TRBV5-1
CASSLRTGIEQYF | TRBD1 | 13 | TRBV27
CASGSLTDSTDTQYF | . | 15 | TRBV27
CASSLTPGQYTEAFF | TRBD1 | 15 | TRBV28
CASSQGGAYGNTIYF | . | 15 | TRBV4-1
CASSSTPGGTDTQYF | . | 15 | TRBV7-2
CASSSLTKSENIQYF | . | 15 | TRBV6-6
CASRPPIGTGKVEQYF | TRBD1 | 16 | TRBV7-2
CASSPDPSGYNEQFF | . | 15 | TRBV7-3
CASSYSGTGKHSPLHF | TRBD1 | 16 | TRBV6-6
CASSLDEGSTGELFF | . | 15 | TRBV9
CASSGSGPHYNEQFF | . | 15 | TRBV2
CASSDIGPGNTIYF | . | 14 | TRBV25-1
CASREQEAYEQYF | . | 13 | TRBV28
CASSYEGRPYEQYF | . | 14 | TRBV6-5
CASSVEWESSTDTQYF | . | 16 | TRBV9
CASSRGTSGSTDTQYF | TRBD2 | 16 | TRBV27
CASSVDGGKWETQYF | . | 15 | TRBV9
CASSFTYPGTGVYEQYF | TRBD1 | 17 | TRBV7-6
CASSLRGIDTEAFF | . | 14 | TRBV7-3
CASSSGGSRQPQHF | . | 14 | TRBV7-8
CASSERTGLLDGYTF | . | 15 | TRBV6-4
CASSRRDEQFF | . | 11 | TRBV16
CASRTGGSFYGYTF | TRBD1 | 14 | TRBV27
CASSLLAGGTGELFF | TRBD2 | 15 | TRBV27
CASSPSSYNEQFF | . | 13 | TRBV7-6
CASSGIAGVGARETQYF | TRBD2 | 17 | TRBV7-6
CASSEALLGTRENYEQYF | TRBD2 | 18 | TRBV2
CASSILQKGEREKLFF | . | 16 | TRBV19
CASSQVSGPGETQYF | . | 15 | TRBV4-3
CASSYPGTAGMNTEAFF | TRBD1 | 17 | TRBV7-9
CASSSTKPPRTGDTEAFF | TRBD1 | 18 | TRBV28
CASSISTSNTGELFF | . | 15 | TRBV19
CASSLSGRDTPYNEQFF | . | 17 | TRBV5-5